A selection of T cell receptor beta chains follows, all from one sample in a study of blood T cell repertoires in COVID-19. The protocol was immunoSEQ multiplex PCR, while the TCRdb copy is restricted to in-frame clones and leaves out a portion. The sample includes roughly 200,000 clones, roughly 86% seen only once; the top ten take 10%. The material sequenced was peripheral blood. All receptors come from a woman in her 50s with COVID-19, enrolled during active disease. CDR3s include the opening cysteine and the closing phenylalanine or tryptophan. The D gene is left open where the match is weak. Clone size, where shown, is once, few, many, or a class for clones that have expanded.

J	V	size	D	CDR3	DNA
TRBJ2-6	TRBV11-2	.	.	CASSYLGRISTGANVLTF	TGTGCCAGCAGCTACCTAGGCCGTATCTCCACTGGGGCCAACGTCCTGACTTTC
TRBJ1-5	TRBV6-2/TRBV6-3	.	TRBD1	CASSYRYRSGQGVNQPQHF	TGTGCCAGCAGTTACAGATACCGCTCGGGACAGGGGGTCAATCAGCCCCAGCATTTT
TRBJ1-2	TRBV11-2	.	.	CASSLAAGNGYTF	TGTGCCAGCAGCTTAGCGGCAGGGAATGGCTACACCTTC
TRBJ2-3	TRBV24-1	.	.	CATSRTDTQYF	TGTGCCACCAGCCGGACAGATACGCAGTATTTT
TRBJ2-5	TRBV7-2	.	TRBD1	CASSSQSLRGLGTQYF	TGTGCCAGCAGCTCCCAATCTCTGAGGGGGCTCGGGACCCAGTACTTC
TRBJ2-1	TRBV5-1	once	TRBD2	CASSSQAGGVNNEQFF	TGCGCCAGCAGCTCCCAAGCGGGGGGGGTAAACAATGAGCAGTTCTTC
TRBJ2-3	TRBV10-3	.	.	CAISAGGGSTDTQYF	TGTGCCATCAGTGCTGGGGGGGGCTCCACAGATACGCAGTATTTT
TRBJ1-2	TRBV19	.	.	CASSIRGLDRGGYTF	TGTGCCAGTAGTATAAGGGGCCTGGATCGAGGCGGCTACACCTTC
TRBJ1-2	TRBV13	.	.	CASSLTYAAYGYTF	TGTGCCAGCAGCTTGACTTACGCAGCGTATGGCTACACCTTC
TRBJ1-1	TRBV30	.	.	CAWSIGPPQEAFF	TGTGCCTGGAGTATTGGGCCTCCGCAGGAAGCTTTCTTT
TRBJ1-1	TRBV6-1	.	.	CASSEVGGDTYEFF	TGTGCCAGCAGTGAAGTGGGAGGGGACACATACGAGTTCTTT
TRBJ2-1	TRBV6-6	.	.	CASSYSLDKQFF	TGTGCCAGCAGTTACTCCCTGGACAAGCAGTTCTTC
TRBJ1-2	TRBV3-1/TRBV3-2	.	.	CASSLLDSPGMGKGYTF	TGTGCCAGCAGCCTCCTGGACAGTCCAGGGATGGGTAAGGGCTACACCTTC
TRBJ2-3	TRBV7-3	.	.	CASSRRGGGFTDTQYF	TGTGCCAGCAGCCGTAGGGGGGGCGGCTTCACAGATACGCAGTATTTT
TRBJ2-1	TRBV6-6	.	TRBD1	CASSEGQFNEQFF	TGTGCCAGCAGTGAGGGACAGTTCAATGAGCAGTTCTTC
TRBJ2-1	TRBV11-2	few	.	CASSSDLSSYNEQFF	TGTGCCAGCAGCTCAGATTTGAGCTCCTACAATGAGCAGTTCTTC
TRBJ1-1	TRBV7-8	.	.	CASSLASGRNTEAFF	TGTGCCAGCAGCTTAGCGTCGGGTCGTAACACTGAAGCTTTCTTT
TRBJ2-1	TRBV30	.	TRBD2	CAWSAPFPGGRNEQFF	TGTGCCTGGAGTGCCCCCTTTCCGGGGGGGCGGAATGAGCAGTTCTTC
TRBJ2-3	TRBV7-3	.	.	CASSLRGQNTDTQYF	TGTGCCAGCAGCTTACGGGGACAAAACACAGATACGCAGTATTTT
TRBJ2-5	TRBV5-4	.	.	CASSPDYQETQYF	TGTGCCAGCAGCCCGGACTATCAAGAGACCCAGTACTTC
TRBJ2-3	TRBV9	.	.	CASSVVLPGTDTQYF	TGTGCCAGCAGCGTAGTTCTTCCGGGCACAGATACGCAGTATTTT
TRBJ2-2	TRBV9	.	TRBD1	CASSVADREKTGELFF	TGTGCCAGCAGCGTAGCCGACAGGGAAAAAACCGGGGAGCTGTTTTTT
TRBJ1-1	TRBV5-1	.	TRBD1	CASSLDPGQGGAFF	TGCGCCAGCAGCCTCGACCCGGGACAGGGTGGAGCTTTCTTT
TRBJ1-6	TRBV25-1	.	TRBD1	CASSWDRDHSPLHF	TGTGCCAGCAGTTGGGACAGGGATCACTCACCCCTCCACTTT
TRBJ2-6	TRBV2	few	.	CASSVAPPGRAGRGANVLTF	TGTGCCAGCAGCGTAGCCCCGCCCGGCAGGGCCGGTCGTGGGGCCAACGTCCTGACTTTC
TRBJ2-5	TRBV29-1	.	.	CSVNRDQETQYF	TGCAGCGTTAACAGGGATCAAGAGACCCAGTACTTC
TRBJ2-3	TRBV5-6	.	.	CASSLEGDTDTQYF	TGTGCCAGCAGCTTGGAAGGGGACACAGATACGCAGTATTTT
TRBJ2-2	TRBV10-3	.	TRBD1	CAITPGQGVTGELFF	TGTGCCATCACCCCCGGACAGGGGGTAACCGGGGAGCTGTTTTTT
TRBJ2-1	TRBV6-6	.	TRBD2	CASGLAGNEQFF	TGTGCCAGCGGACTAGCGGGCAATGAGCAGTTCTTC
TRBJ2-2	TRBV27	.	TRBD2	CASGSRGGNTGELFF	TGTGCCAGCGGGTCGCGGGGGGGGAACACCGGGGAGCTGTTTTTT
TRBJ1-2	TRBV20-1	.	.	CSARGTSGYTF	TGCAGTGCTAGAGGGACAAGTGGCTACACCTTC
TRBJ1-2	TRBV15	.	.	CATSRDDRRMSYTF	TGTGCCACCAGCAGAGACGACAGGCGAATGAGCTACACCTTC
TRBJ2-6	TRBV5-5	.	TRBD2	CASSLVSGRAGANVLTF	TGTGCCAGCAGCTTGGTGAGCGGGAGGGCTGGGGCCAACGTCCTGACTTTC
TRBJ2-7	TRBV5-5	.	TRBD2	CASSLALANYEQYF	TGTGCCAGCAGCTTGGCACTAGCGAACTACGAGCAGTACTTC
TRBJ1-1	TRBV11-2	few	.	CASSSGRGNTEAFF	TGTGCCAGCAGCTCAGGGCGGGGGAACACTGAAGCTTTCTTT
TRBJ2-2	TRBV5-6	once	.	CASSLEGLIGGELFF	TGTGCCAGCAGCTTGGAGGGACTCATCGGGGGGGAGCTGTTTTTT
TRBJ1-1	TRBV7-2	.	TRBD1	CASSLPIRQGWGNTEAFF	TGTGCCAGCAGCTTACCTATCCGACAGGGATGGGGGAACACTGAAGCTTTCTTT
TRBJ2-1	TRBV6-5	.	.	CASSRGLSSYNEQFF	TGTGCCAGCAGTCGGGGACTGAGCTCCTACAATGAGCAGTTCTTC
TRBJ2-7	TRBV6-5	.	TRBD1	CASSYSPGQGIYEQYF	TGTGCCAGCAGTTACTCCCCGGGACAGGGGATCTACGAGCAGTACTTC